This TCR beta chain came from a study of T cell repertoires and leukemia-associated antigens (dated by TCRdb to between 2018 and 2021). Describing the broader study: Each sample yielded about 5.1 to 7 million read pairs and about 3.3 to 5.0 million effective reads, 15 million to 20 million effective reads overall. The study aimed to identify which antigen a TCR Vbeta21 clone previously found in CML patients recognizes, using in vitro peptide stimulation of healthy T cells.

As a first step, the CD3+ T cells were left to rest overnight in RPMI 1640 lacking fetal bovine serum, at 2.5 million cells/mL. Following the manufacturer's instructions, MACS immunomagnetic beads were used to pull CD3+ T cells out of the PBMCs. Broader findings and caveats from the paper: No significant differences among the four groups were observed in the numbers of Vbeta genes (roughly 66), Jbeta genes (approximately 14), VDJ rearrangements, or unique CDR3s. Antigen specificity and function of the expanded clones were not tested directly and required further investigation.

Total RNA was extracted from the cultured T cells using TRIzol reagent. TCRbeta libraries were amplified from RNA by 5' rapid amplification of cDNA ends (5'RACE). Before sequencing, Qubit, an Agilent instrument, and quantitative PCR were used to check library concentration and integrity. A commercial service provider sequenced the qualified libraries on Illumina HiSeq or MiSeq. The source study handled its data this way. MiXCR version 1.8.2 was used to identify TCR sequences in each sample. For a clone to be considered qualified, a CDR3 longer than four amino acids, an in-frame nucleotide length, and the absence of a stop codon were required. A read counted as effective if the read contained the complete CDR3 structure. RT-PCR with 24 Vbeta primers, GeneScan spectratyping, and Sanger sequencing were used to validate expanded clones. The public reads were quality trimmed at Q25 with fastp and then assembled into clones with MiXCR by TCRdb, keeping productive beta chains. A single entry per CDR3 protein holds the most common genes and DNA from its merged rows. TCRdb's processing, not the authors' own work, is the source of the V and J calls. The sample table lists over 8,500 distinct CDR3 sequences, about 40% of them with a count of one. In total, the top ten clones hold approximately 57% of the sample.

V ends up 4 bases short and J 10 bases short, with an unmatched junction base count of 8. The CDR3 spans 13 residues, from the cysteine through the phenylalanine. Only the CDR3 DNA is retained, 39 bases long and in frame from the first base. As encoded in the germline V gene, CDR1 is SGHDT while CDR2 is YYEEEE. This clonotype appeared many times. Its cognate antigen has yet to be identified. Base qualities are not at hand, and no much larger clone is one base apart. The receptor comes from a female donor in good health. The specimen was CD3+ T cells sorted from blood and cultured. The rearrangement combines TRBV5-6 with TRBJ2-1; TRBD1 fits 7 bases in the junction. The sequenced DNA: TGTGCCAGCAGCCTCCCGACAGGGAACGAGCAGTTCTTC. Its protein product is CASSLPTGNEQFF.